This T cell receptor (beta chain) comes out of a study of regulatory T cells in long-lasting Graves disease. Study observations and caveats: Those with persistent disease had in common more public clonotypes (2,741) than new patients (about 970).

Time point reported: newly diagnosed GD, antithyroid drugs for less than 3 months. Extracted RNA from PBMCs served as the source of the TCR library. This clonotype was seen only a few times. Its antigen is still unknown. Sequencing libraries for TCR beta were prepared with iRepertoire HTBI primers and Arm-PCR of CDR3 regions. MiXCR, applied by TCRdb to the multiplex PCR reads, yields one record per CDR3 protein. The repertoire includes about 440,000 distinct CDR3 sequences, 16% of them detected once, and about 11% sits in the top ten. CDR1 and CDR2 (germline): SGHTA, FQGNSA. CDR3 length: 14 residues. The V and J ends lost 1 base and 4 bases respectively, with 11 bases between them. These data were likewise used in another study, on T cells in Graves' hyperthyroidism and ophthalmopathy. Per that study: The HTBI primer set drove a first-round RT-PCR of the TCR CDR3. The model predicted ophthalmopathy a median approximately six months before onset.

Here the sequenced sample was peripheral blood mononuclear cells (PBMCs), taken at new diagnosis, from a patient treated with antithyroid drugs. The TCR was taken from a woman in her twenties or thirties with Graves disease. V usage is TRBV7-2 and J usage is TRBJ2-7; a possible D gene is TRBD2 (5 bases). Here the CDR3 DNA reads TGTGCCAGCAGCTTAGGGGAGAGGGAATACGAGCAGTACTTC. The encoded protein is CASSLGEREYEQYF.